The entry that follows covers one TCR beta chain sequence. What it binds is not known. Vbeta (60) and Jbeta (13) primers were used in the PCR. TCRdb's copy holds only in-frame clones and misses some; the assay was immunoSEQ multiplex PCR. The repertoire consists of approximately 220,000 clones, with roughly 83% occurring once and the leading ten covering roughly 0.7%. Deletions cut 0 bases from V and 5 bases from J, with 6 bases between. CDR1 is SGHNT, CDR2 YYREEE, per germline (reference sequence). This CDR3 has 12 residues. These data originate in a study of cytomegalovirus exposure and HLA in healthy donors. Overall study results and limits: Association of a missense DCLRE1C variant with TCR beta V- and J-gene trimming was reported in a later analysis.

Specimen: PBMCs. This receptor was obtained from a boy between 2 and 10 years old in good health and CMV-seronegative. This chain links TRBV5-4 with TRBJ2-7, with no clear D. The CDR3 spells CASSLGADEQYF. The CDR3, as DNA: TGTGCCAGCAGCTTGGGGGCCGACGAGCAGTACTTC.